A selection of T cell receptor beta chains follows, all from one sample in a study of shared clonotypes between healthy human individuals. Profiled with immunoSEQ multiplex PCR; TCRdb holds only in-frame clones, not every one. The table shows about 2,200,000 clones, with about 92% occurring only once. Material: naive CD8+ T cells from PBMCs. The receptors originated from a man aged 18-30 years in good health. Some clones in this sample may be carry-over from other donors' samples. Each CDR3 is given with its conserved first and last residue. D genes are given only for firm matches. Clone size is stated in some rows and not others, as once, few, many or a class when expanded.

v_gene	d_gene	abundance	j_gene	CDR3nt	CDR3aa
TRBV7-9	TRBD1	NA	TRBJ1-4	TGTGCCAGCAGCTCGATCCAGGGGGCAACTAATGAAAAACTGTTTTTT	CASSSIQGATNEKLFF
TRBV7-9	TRBD1	NA	TRBJ2-2	TGTGCCAGCAGCCCTAGGCCCGACAGGGGGAAGGCCGGGGAGCTGTTTTTT	CASSPRPDRGKAGELFF
TRBV4-1	NA	NA	TRBJ2-5	TGCGCCAGCAGCCAAATCCCGAGAGGGGAGACCCAGTACTTC	CASSQIPRGETQYF
TRBV27	NA	NA	TRBJ1-5	TGTGCCAGCAGTTTAGGGGGTTTGGGGTATCAGCCCCAGCATTTT	CASSLGGLGYQPQHF
TRBV5-4	NA	NA	TRBJ1-2	TGTGCCAGCAGCACTCGCCCCGTCTCTTTTTATGGCTACACCTTC	CASSTRPVSFYGYTF
TRBV28	NA	NA	TRBJ1-4	TGTGCCAGCAGTTTAGTCGGCCCCACCGAGCATGAAAAACTGTTTTTT	CASSLVGPTEHEKLFF
TRBV19	NA	NA	TRBJ1-2	TGTGCCAGTAGTCCCGGTTTCCACTATGGCTACACCTTC	CASSPGFHYGYTF
TRBV7-9	TRBD1	once	TRBJ2-6	TGTGCCAGCAGCTGGGACAGGATAAGCTCTGGGGCCAACGTCCTGACTTTC	CASSWDRISSGANVLTF
TRBV9	NA	NA	TRBJ2-1	TGTGCCAGCAGCGGTGGGAGCTCCTACAATGAGCAGTTCTTC	CASSGGSSYNEQFF
TRBV4-1	TRBD2	NA	TRBJ2-1	TGCGCCAGCAGCCCCCGGACTAGCGGCGACAATGAGCAGTTCTTC	CASSPRTSGDNEQFF